A selection of T cell receptor beta chains follows, all from one sample in a study of shared clonotypes between healthy human individuals. Assay: immunoSEQ multiplex PCR; the TCRdb copy retains only in-frame clones and omits some. The repertoire has 2 million to 2.5 million clones, 80% to 95% of them found once; the top ten carry about 0.36%. Material for sequencing was naive CD4+ T cells from PBMCs. The source is a man aged 18 to 35 in good health. Some clones in this sample may be carry-over from other donors' samples. CDR3s include the opening cysteine and the closing phenylalanine or tryptophan. D genes are given only for firm matches.

J,D,V,DNA,CDR3
TRBJ2-3,.,TRBV7-2,TGTGCCAGCAGCCCTTCTCTTTCCTATACGCAGTATTTT,CASSPSLSYTQYF
TRBJ2-7,.,TRBV20-1,TGCAGTGCTCCGGGACGACAGGAGCAGTACTTC,CSAPGRQEQYF
TRBJ1-5,.,TRBV7-9,TGTGCCAGCAGACATAGCAATCAGCCCCAGCATTTT,CASRHSNQPQHF
TRBJ1-4,.,TRBV29-1,TGCAGCGTTGACATAAGGCAGGGCAATGAAAAACTGTTTTTT,CSVDIRQGNEKLFF
TRBJ2-7,.,TRBV5-1,TGCGCCAGCAGCTTGGTCTTGACAAACTACGAGCAGTACTTC,CASSLVLTNYEQYF
TRBJ2-1,TRBD2,TRBV7-9,TGTGCCAGCAGCTTAGGAGCGGGAGGGAACGACAATGAGCAGTTCTTC,CASSLGAGGNDNEQFF
TRBJ2-6,TRBD1,TRBV18,TGTGCCAGCTCAGGACAGGAACACTCTGGGGCCAACGTCCTGACTTTC,CASSGQEHSGANVLTF
TRBJ2-5,TRBD1,TRBV4-2,TGTGCCAGCAGCCCCGGACAGGGCGTGGAGACCCAGTACTTC,CASSPGQGVETQYF
TRBJ1-3,TRBD1,TRBV11-2,TGTGCCAGCAGCCCAACCGGAAGCAGGGGGGACACCATATATTTT,CASSPTGSRGDTIYF
TRBJ2-3,.,TRBV6-1,TGTGCCAGCAGAGCAGGGAAGCGGGGCACAGATACGCAGTATTTT,CASRAGKRGTDTQYF
TRBJ1-2,.,TRBV4-1,TGCGCCAGCAGCCACCCATCTACAGAAAGCAATTTCTATGGCTACACCTTC,CASSHPSTESNFYGYTF
TRBJ1-2,.,TRBV6-6,TGTGCCAGCAGTATGGGATCGGTTTTGAATGGCTACACCTTC,CASSMGSVLNGYTF
TRBJ2-5,.,TRBV6-5,TGTGCCAGCAGTCGACTAGGGCCAGAGACCCAGTACTTC,CASSRLGPETQYF
TRBJ1-2,TRBD1,TRBV5-1,TGCGCCAGCAGCTTGGGTCAGGGGGCAACGTATGGCTACACCTTC,CASSLGQGATYGYTF
TRBJ2-5,.,TRBV29-1,TGCAGCGTTGAATATGGTTGGTGGGAGACCCAGTACTTC,CSVEYGWWETQYF
TRBJ2-7,.,TRBV27,TGTGCCAGCAGTTTCGATCCTAGCTCGGGCGAGCAGTACTTC,CASSFDPSSGEQYF
TRBJ1-3,.,TRBV15,TGTGCCACCAGCAGAGATCAGGGGACTGGAAACACCATATATTTT,CATSRDQGTGNTIYF
TRBJ1-2,.,TRBV6-6,TGTGCCAGCAGTCCCGGGACCCATGGTGGCTACACCTTC,CASSPGTHGGYTF
TRBJ2-7,.,TRBV7-2,TGTGCCAGCAGCTTAAACCGTAACCTGGAGGTGCAGTACTTC,CASSLNRNLEVQYF
TRBJ1-2,.,TRBV14,TGTGCCAGCAGCCGGATCGGTGGGCCGGGATATGGCTACACCTTC,CASSRIGGPGYGYTF
TRBJ2-3,TRBD2,TRBV6-6,TGTGCCAGCAGCCGGCTAAGCGGGGCAGATACGCAGTATTTT,CASSRLSGADTQYF
TRBJ1-1,.,TRBV5-1,TGCGCCAGCAGCCCCCGGCAGGGTGAAGCTTTCTTT,CASSPRQGEAFF
TRBJ2-7,TRBD2,TRBV28,TGTGCCAGCAGTTTACTGGGACTAGCGGGAGACGAGCAGTACTTC,CASSLLGLAGDEQYF
TRBJ1-2,TRBD1,TRBV7-8,TGTGCCAGCAGCCCCCGGGACAGGGGATTCTATGGCTACACCTTC,CASSPRDRGFYGYTF
TRBJ1-1,.,TRBV28,TGTGCCAGTCCGGCGCGGGCATCCGGGGGGACTGAAGCTTTCTTT,CASPARASGGTEAFF
TRBJ2-7,.,TRBV2,TGTGCCAGTCATAGGGACGGAGCCTACGAGCAGTACTTC,CASHRDGAYEQYF
TRBJ1-3,TRBD1,TRBV29-1,TGCAGCGTGGGACAGGCGAGCTCTGGAAACACCATATATTTT,CSVGQASSGNTIYF
TRBJ2-7,.,TRBV4-2,TGTGCCAGCAGCCAAGATGGCGGGCACGAGCAGTACTTC,CASSQDGGHEQYF
TRBJ2-1,.,TRBV28,TGTGCCAGCAAGTACAATGAGCAGTTCTTC,CASKYNEQFF
TRBJ2-3,TRBD2,TRBV7-2,TGTGCCAGCAGCTTGGCTAGCGGGACCGCATCAGATACGCAGTATTTT,CASSLASGTASDTQYF
TRBJ2-3,TRBD2,TRBV5-1,TGCGCCAGCAGCGCCACCCCTAGCGGGACTAGCACAGATACGCAGTATTTT,CASSATPSGTSTDTQYF